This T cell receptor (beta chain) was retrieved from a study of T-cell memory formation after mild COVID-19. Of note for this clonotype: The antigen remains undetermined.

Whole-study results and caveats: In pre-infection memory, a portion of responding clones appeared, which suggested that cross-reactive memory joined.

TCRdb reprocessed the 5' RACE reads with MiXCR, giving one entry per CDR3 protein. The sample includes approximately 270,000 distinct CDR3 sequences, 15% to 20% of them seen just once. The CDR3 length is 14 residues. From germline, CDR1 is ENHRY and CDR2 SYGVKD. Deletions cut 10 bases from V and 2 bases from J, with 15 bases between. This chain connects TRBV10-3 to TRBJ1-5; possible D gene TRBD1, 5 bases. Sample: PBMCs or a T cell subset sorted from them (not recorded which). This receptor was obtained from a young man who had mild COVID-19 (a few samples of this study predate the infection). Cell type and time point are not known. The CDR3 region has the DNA TGTGCCACCAGGGCAGAGGGTGGCAATCAGCCCCAGCATTTT. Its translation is CATRAEGGNQPQHF.